The entry below gives a single T cell receptor beta chain sequence along with its context. The antigen is unknown. This record belongs to a study of T cell responses to AZD1222 COVID-19 vaccine. Trimming cost V 3 bases and J 5 bases; bases outside gene matches: 9. This CDR3 is built from 15 residues. Per the germline V gene, CDR1 is LGHDT and CDR2 is YNNKEL (reference sequence). The study, taken as a whole, reports: Only a handful of AZD1222 recipients tested seropositive at baseline. Spike as a whole was targeted by vaccine-associated CD4 TCRs, dominant at 160-218 and 743-854.

Sequencing was performed with immunoSEQ multiplex PCR; in TCRdb, only in-frame clones are kept and a portion is missing. The table has 100,000 to 150,000 clones, about 90% seen once. The chain couples TRBV3-1 (or the pseudogene TRBV3-2) to TRBJ1-1; 7 bases match TRBD1. The source was peripheral blood, collected on day 0 of AZD1222 vaccination. The sequence derives from an adult in good health. The CDR3 loop is CASSQRTGPGTEAFF. CDR3 nucleotide sequence: TGTGCCAGCAGCCAGAGGACAGGTCCGGGGACTGAAGCTTTCTTT.